This is a list of T cell receptor beta chains from one sample in a study of T cells in narcolepsy. Produced via immunoSEQ multiplex PCR; TCRdb's table is partial and in-frame only. The sample holds 27,000 or so clones; roughly 86% are singletons and the top ten take 1% to 1.3%. The sequencing input was CD45RA- memory CD4+ T cells from PBMCs. The receptors were gathered from a human donor with narcolepsy. The CDR3 runs from the conserved cysteine through the conserved F or W. D genes are given only for firm matches. Not all rows give a size; the values are once, few, many and, for expanded clones, a class.

DNA: TGTGCCAGCAGCTCTACAGGGACCGGGGAGCTGTTTTTT; CDR3: CASSSTGTGELFF; V: TRBV7-9; size: -; D: -; J: TRBJ2-2
DNA: TGTGCCAGCAGTACATACAGGTCCGATCAGCCCCAGCATTTT; CDR3: CASSTYRSDQPQHF; V: TRBV27; size: -; D: -; J: TRBJ1-5
DNA: TGTGCCAGCGTTCGCAGGGGGAACACTGAAGCTTTCTTT; CDR3: CASVRRGNTEAFF; V: TRBV13; size: -; D: -; J: TRBJ1-1
DNA: TGTGCCAGCAGCGTATCGTCCAGGGCGGGGGCCTCCACTGAAGCTTTCTTT; CDR3: CASSVSSRAGASTEAFF; V: TRBV9; size: -; D: -; J: TRBJ1-1
DNA: TGTGCCAGCAGTGGGACAGAAACTGGAAACACCATATATTTT; CDR3: CASSGTETGNTIYF; V: TRBV2; size: -; D: -; J: TRBJ1-3
DNA: TGTGCCAGCTCACCATCGACAGGGTGGACCGGGGAGCTGTTTTTT; CDR3: CASSPSTGWTGELFF; V: TRBV18; size: -; D: TRBD1; J: TRBJ2-2
DNA: TGTGCCAGCAGCCAAGAACGTTACGGGACAGGGGGATCACCCCTCCACTTT; CDR3: CASSQERYGTGGSPLHF; V: TRBV4-2; size: once; D: TRBD1; J: TRBJ1-6
DNA: TGTGCCAGCAGTGTTACCCCTCTCGACAGGGTATCCAATCAGCCCCAGCATTTT; CDR3: CASSVTPLDRVSNQPQHF; V: TRBV27; size: once; D: TRBD1; J: TRBJ1-5
DNA: TGTGCCAGCAGCCCCTGGGATCACTATGGCTACACCTTC; CDR3: CASSPWDHYGYTF; V: TRBV5-5; size: -; D: -; J: TRBJ1-2
DNA: TGTGCCAGCAGCTTAGATCGAGACTCCGACACCGGGGAGCTGTTTTTT; CDR3: CASSLDRDSDTGELFF; V: TRBV11-2; size: -; D: -; J: TRBJ2-2